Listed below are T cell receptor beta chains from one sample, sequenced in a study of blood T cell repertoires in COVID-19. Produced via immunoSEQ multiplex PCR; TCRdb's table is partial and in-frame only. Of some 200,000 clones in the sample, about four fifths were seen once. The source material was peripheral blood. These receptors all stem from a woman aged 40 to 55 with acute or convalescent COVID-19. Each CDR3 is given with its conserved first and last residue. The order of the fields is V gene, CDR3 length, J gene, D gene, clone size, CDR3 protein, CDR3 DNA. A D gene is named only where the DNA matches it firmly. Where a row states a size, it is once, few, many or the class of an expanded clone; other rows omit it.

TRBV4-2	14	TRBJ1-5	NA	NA	CASSERDSWQPQHF	TGTGCCAGCAGCGAACGGGACTCTTGGCAGCCCCAGCATTTT
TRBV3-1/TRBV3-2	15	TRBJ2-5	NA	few	CASSQVQAPQETQYF	TGTGCCAGCAGCCAAGTCCAGGCTCCACAAGAGACCCAGTACTTC
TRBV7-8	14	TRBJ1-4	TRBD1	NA	CASSLGQDNEKLFF	TGTGCCAGCAGCCTGGGACAGGATAATGAAAAACTGTTTTTT
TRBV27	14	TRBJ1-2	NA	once	CASSAFNWGPGYTF	TGTGCCAGCAGTGCTTTTAATTGGGGGCCTGGCTACACCTTC
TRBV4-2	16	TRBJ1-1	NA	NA	CASSHPGVYGGAEAFF	TGTGCCAGCAGCCATCCGGGAGTCTACGGTGGGGCTGAAGCTTTCTTT
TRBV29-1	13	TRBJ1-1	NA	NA	CSVPGSLRTEAFF	TGCAGCGTACCCGGGTCCCTAAGAACTGAAGCTTTCTTT
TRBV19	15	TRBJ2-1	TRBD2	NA	CASSPTSGSYNEQFF	TGTGCCAGTAGTCCAACTAGCGGCTCCTACAATGAGCAGTTCTTC
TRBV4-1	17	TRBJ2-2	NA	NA	CASSQPTGVLYTGELFF	TGCGCCAGCAGCCAACCCACGGGGGTTTTGTACACCGGGGAGCTGTTTTTT
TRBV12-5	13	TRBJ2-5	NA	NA	CASAPDTQETQYF	TGTGCTAGTGCCCCCGACACCCAAGAGACCCAGTACTTC
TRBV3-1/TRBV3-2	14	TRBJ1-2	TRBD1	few	CASSQATGGYGYTF	TGTGCCAGCAGCCAAGCGACAGGGGGCTATGGCTACACCTTC
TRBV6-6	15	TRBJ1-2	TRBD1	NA	CASSYSGTGGVGYTF	TGTGCCAGCAGTTACTCCGGGACAGGGGGCGTTGGCTACACCTTC
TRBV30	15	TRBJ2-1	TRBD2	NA	CAWTLAGAAGNEQFF	TGTGCCTGGACTCTAGCGGGAGCGGCCGGAAATGAGCAGTTCTTC
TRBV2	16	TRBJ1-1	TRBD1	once	CASSDSRTGLNTEAFF	TGTGCCAGCAGTGATAGTAGGACAGGGCTGAACACTGAAGCTTTCTTT
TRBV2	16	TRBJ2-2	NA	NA	CASSEEGSRYTGELFF	TGTGCCAGCAGTGAAGAAGGGAGCCGATACACCGGGGAGCTGTTTTTT
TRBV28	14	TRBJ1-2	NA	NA	CASSPIEPNYGYTF	TGTGCCAGCAGTCCAATAGAACCTAACTATGGCTACACCTTC
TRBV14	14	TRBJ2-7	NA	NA	CASSLDSGTYEQYF	TGTGCCAGCAGCTTGGACAGCGGAACCTACGAGCAGTACTTC
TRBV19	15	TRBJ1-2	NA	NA	CASSISRQKTYGYTF	TGTGCCAGTAGTATAAGCCGACAGAAGACGTATGGCTACACCTTC
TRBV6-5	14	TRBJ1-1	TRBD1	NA	CASSTLIGQGEAFF	TGTGCCAGCAGTACGTTAATCGGACAGGGAGAAGCTTTCTTT
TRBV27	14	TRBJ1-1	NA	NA	CASSRKPQGPEAFF	TGTGCCAGCAGTCGTAAACCTCAGGGCCCTGAAGCTTTCTTT
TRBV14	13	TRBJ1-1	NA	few	CASSQQRDTEAFF	TGTGCCAGCAGCCAACAACGGGACACTGAAGCTTTCTTT
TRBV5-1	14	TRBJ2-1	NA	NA	CASSFSSSNNEQFF	TGCGCCAGCAGCTTTTCTAGCAGTAACAATGAGCAGTTCTTC
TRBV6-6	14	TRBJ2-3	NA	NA	CASSYSTQGTTQYF	TGTGCCAGCAGTTACTCGACTCAGGGGACCACGCAGTATTTT
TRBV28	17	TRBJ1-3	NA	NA	CASSLSPGAYSGNTIYF	TGTGCCAGCAGTTTAAGTCCAGGGGCCTACTCTGGAAACACCATATATTTT
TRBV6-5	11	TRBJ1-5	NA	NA	CASGGEMPQHF	TGTGCCAGCGGAGGGGAGATGCCCCAGCATTTT
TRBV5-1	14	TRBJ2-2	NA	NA	CASSLTGGTGELFF	TGCGCCAGCAGCTTGACCGGGGGCACCGGGGAGCTGTTTTTT
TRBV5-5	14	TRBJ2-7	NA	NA	CASSLSEAPHEQYF	TGTGCCAGCAGCTTATCCGAGGCGCCCCACGAGCAGTACTTC
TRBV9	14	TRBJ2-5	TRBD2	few	CASSVSGGEKTQYF	TGTGCCAGCAGCGTAAGCGGGGGGGAAAAGACCCAGTACTTC
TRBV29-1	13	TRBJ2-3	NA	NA	CSVGRGGTDTQYF	TGCAGCGTGGGTCGGGGAGGCACAGATACGCAGTATTTT
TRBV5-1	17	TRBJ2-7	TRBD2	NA	CASSSGLAGKAFYEQYF	TGCGCCAGCAGCTCGGGACTAGCGGGGAAAGCGTTTTACGAGCAGTACTTC
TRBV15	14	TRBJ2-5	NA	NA	CATSRGGSEETQYF	TGTGCCACCAGCAGAGGAGGTAGTGAGGAGACCCAGTACTTC
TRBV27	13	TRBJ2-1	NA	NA	CASSVLTGTEQFF	TGTGCCAGCAGCGTACTAACAGGGACTGAGCAGTTCTTC
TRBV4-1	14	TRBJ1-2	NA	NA	CASSQGLRDYGYTF	TGCGCCAGCAGCCAAGGACTGCGAGACTATGGCTACACCTTC
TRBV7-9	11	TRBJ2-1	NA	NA	CASEGYNEQFF	TGTGCCAGCGAGGGATACAATGAGCAGTTCTTC
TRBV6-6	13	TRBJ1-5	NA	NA	CASSYSRVEPQHF	TGTGCCAGCAGTTACTCGAGAGTTGAGCCCCAGCATTTT
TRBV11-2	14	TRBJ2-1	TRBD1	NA	CASSPGQGMGEQFF	TGTGCCAGCAGCCCAGGACAGGGTATGGGGGAGCAGTTCTTC
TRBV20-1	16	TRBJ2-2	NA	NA	CSASKVLSSNTGELFF	TGCAGTGCTAGTAAGGTACTAAGTTCAAACACCGGGGAGCTGTTTTTT
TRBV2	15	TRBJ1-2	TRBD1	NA	CASSGGTGANYGYTF	TGTGCCAGCAGTGGGGGGACAGGGGCCAACTATGGCTACACCTTC
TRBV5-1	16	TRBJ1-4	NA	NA	CASSLGFSGSNEKLFF	TGCGCCAGCAGCTTGGGCTTTTCGGGGTCCAATGAAAAACTGTTTTTT
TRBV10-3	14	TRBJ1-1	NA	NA	CAIEGQPMNTEAFF	TGTGCCATCGAAGGACAGCCCATGAACACTGAAGCTTTCTTT
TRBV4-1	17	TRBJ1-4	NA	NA	CASSRSGTRSGAEKLFF	TGCGCCAGCAGCCGTTCCGGGACACGATCTGGCGCGGAAAAACTGTTTTTT
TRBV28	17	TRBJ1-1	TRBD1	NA	CASSLGGDRVYYTEAFF	TGTGCCAGCAGTTTAGGGGGAGACAGGGTTTATTACACTGAAGCTTTCTTT
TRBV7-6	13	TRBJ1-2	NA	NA	CASSPGWNYGYTF	TGTGCCAGCAGCCCGGGTTGGAACTATGGCTACACCTTC
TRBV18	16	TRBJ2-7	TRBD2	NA	CASSPLPTSGRDEQYF	TGTGCCAGCTCACCACTTCCGACTAGCGGCCGTGACGAGCAGTACTTC
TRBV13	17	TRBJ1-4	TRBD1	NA	CASSFTLGTGGTEKLFF	TGTGCCAGCAGCTTTACTTTAGGGACAGGGGGCACTGAAAAACTGTTTTTT
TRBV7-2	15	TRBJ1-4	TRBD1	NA	CASSSRQGSNEKLFF	TGTGCCAGCAGCTCGAGACAGGGGTCTAATGAAAAACTGTTTTTT
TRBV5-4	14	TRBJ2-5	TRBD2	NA	CASSSQTSGETQYF	TGTGCCAGCAGCTCCCAGACTAGCGGAGAGACCCAGTACTTC
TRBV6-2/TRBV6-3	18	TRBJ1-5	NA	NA	CASSYAPPAGKGNQPQHF	TGTGCCAGCAGTTACGCCCCCCCCGCGGGGAAAGGCAATCAGCCCCAGCATTTT
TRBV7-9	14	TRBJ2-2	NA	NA	CASSLLYDTGELFF	TGTGCCAGCAGCTTACTTTATGACACCGGGGAGCTGTTTTTT
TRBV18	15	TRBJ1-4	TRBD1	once	CASSLGQGNNEKLFF	TGTGCCAGCTCACTTGGACAGGGAAATAATGAAAAACTGTTTTTT
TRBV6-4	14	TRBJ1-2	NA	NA	CASSPGLFSYGYTF	TGTGCCAGCAGCCCCGGTCTGTTTTCCTATGGCTACACCTTC
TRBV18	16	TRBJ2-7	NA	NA	CASSPTTGIVRYEQYF	TGTGCCAGCTCACCAACTACAGGGATAGTGCGCTACGAGCAGTACTTC
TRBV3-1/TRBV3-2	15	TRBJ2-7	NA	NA	CASSQDLRGTYEQYF	TGTGCCAGCAGCCAAGATCTCCGGGGAACCTACGAGCAGTACTTC
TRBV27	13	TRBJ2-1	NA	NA	CASSLFVAGEQFF	TGTGCCAGCAGTTTATTTGTGGCGGGAGAGCAGTTCTTC
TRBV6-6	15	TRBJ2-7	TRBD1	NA	CASSFLLGQGYEQYF	TGTGCCAGCAGTTTTCTCTTGGGACAGGGTTACGAGCAGTACTTC
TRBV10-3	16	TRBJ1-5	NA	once	CAISGAGAFGSQPQHF	TGTGCCATCAGTGGGGCAGGGGCATTTGGGAGTCAGCCCCAGCATTTT